These 29 T cell receptor beta chains originate from one sample sequenced in a study of blood T cell repertoires in COVID-19. This table comes from immunoSEQ multiplex PCR, and its TCRdb copy is limited to in-frame clones, with some not included. The data show around 150,000 clones, with roughly 84% seen just once and roughly 8% held by the top ten. The sequenced sample consisted of peripheral blood. These receptors came from a woman between 55 and 75 years old with COVID-19, enrolled during active disease.

The J gene is TRBJ2-7, the V gene TRBV18, with a weak D call TRBD2 (5 bases). The CDR3 contains 16 residues. The V end was cut by 0 bases, the J end by 6 bases, with 18 bases between. Germline V gene lookup returns CDR1 KGHSH and CDR2 LQKENI. The CDR3 protein is CASSPPLGSGSGEQYF. DNA of the CDR3: TGTGCCAGCTCACCACCGTTGGGCAGCGGCTCAGGCGAGCAGTACTTC.

J is TRBJ2-5 and V is TRBV5-1; 7 bases fit TRBD1. CDR1 SGHRS and CDR2 YFSETQ come from the germline V gene. This CDR3 spans 14 amino acids. Trimming removed 5 bases from V and 0 bases from J; junction bases left unmatched: 4. DNA for the CDR3: TGCGCCAGCAGATACGGACAGGACCAAGAGACCCAGTACTTC. Protein product: CASRYGQDQETQYF.

The chain has TRBV18 and TRBJ1-3; possible D gene TRBD1, 6 bases. V was trimmed by 3 bases and J by 0 bases, leaving 6 bases between them. The germline gives CDR1 KGHSH, CDR2 LQKENI. The CDR3 has 14 residues. CDR3 protein: CASSPDSSGNTIYF. The CDR3 nucleotides are TGTGCCAGCTCACCGGACAGCTCTGGAAACACCATATATTTT. Drawing the rest from reference TRBV18 and TRBJ1-3, the complete variable domain is NAGVMQNPRHLVRRRGQEARLRCSPMKGHSHVYWYRQLPEEGLKFMVYLQKENIIDESGMPKERFSAEFPKEGPSILRIQQVVRGDSAAYFCASSPDSSGNTIYFGEGSWLTVV.

This clone was counted only a few times. This chain joins TRBV7-9 and TRBJ1-5; TRBD1 aligns across 8 bases. This CDR3 is built from 16 residues. Unmatched junction bases numbered 9, after V lost 6 bases and J lost 2 bases. Per germline, CDR1 SEHNR and CDR2 FQNEAQ (reference sequence). The CDR3 sequence is CASSPAGGMGNQPQHF. The CDR3 region has the DNA TGTGCCAGCAGTCCTGCAGGGGGCATGGGCAATCAGCCCCAGCATTTT.

V and J are TRBV30 and TRBJ1-5; D unresolved. In germline, CDR1 is GTSNPN, CDR2 SVGIG (reference sequence). The CDR3 is 13 residues long. Trimming shortened V by 3 bases and J by 1 base, and 7 bases separated the two germline ends. Here the CDR3 DNA reads TGTGCCTGGAGCGTGGAGAGCAATCAGCCCCAGCATTTT. Translation: CAWSVESNQPQHF.

The chain uses TRBV5-1 and TRBJ1-4; D not certain. V gave up 2 bases and J gave up 0 bases, with 5 bases separating them. This CDR3 is 14 amino acids long. Germline values: CDR1 SGHRS, CDR2 YFSETQ. CDR3 loop: CASSFSSTNEKLFF. CDR3 DNA: TGCGCCAGCAGCTTTAGTTCAACTAATGAAAAACTGTTTTTT.

The CDR3, as DNA: TGTGCCAGCAGCCGACTAGCGGGGGGTTACAATGAGCAGTTCTTC. Amino acid sequence: CASSRLAGGYNEQFF. The V and J genes are TRBV11-2 and TRBJ2-1; 13 bases agree with TRBD2. V lost 5 bases and J lost 4; bases outside the gene matches: 2. From germline, CDR1 is SGHAT and CDR2 FQNNGV. This CDR3 comprises 15 residues.

This clone was detected only once. V gene TRBV5-1 combines with J gene TRBJ2-5, with 11 bases identical to TRBD1. This CDR3 has 16 amino acids. In germline, CDR1 is SGHRS, CDR2 YFSETQ. Unmatched junction bases numbered 12, after V lost 9 bases and J lost 2 bases. CDR3 region: CANPKTGDRGQETQYF. CDR3 bases: TGCGCCAACCCGAAAACCGGGGACAGGGGGCAAGAGACCCAGTACTTC.

The chain links TRBV3-1 (or the pseudogene TRBV3-2) to TRBJ1-5; TRBD1 matches at 8 bases. The CDR3 is made up of 13 amino acids. Per germline, CDR1 LGHDT and CDR2 YNNKEL (reference sequence). The J segment lost 5 bases and the V segment lost 5 bases, leaving 2 bases of the junction unmatched. Written as DNA, the CDR3 is TGTGCCAGCAGCGACAGGGGACATCAGCCCCAGCATTTT. Translated, it gives CASSDRGHQPQHF.

This clone has only a few counts. The chain carries TRBV29-1 and TRBJ2-7; D is unclear. From germline, CDR1 is SQVTM and CDR2 ANQGSEA. This CDR3 has 11 amino acids. Trimming took off 4 bases at V and 4 bases at J, with 8 bases between the two ends. The CDR3 loop reads CSVGYSYEQYF. CDR3 sequence (DNA): TGCAGCGTTGGTTACAGTTACGAGCAGTACTTC.

The chain carries TRBV18 and TRBJ1-6; 8 positions match TRBD1. V gave up 3 bases and J gave up 10 bases; unmatched junction bases: 11. The CDR3 contains 16 residues. Germline V gene data show CDR1 as KGHSH and CDR2 as LQKENI. The CDR3 coding sequence is TGTGCCAGCTCACCGGACTTCGGACAGGGAAGATCACCCCTCCACTTT. This sequence encodes CASSPDFGQGRSPLHF. Using reference TRBV18 and TRBJ1-6 for the parts outside the CDR3, the full variable domain is NAGVMQNPRHLVRRRGQEARLRCSPMKGHSHVYWYRQLPEEGLKFMVYLQKENIIDESGMPKERFSAEFPKEGPSILRIQQVVRGDSAAYFCASSPDFGQGRSPLHFGNGTRLTVT.

The chain is built from TRBV7-9 and TRBJ2-5; weak D call: TRBD2 (6 bases). The CDR3 is 15 amino acids. Per the germline V gene, CDR1 is SEHNR and CDR2 is FQNEAQ (reference sequence). The V gene lost 5 bases and the J gene lost 5 bases, with 18 bases spanning the gap. The CDR3 reads CASSNGWGVMETQYF. The CDR3 DNA follows: TGTGCCAGCAGCAACGGGTGGGGGGTAATGGAGACCCAGTACTTC.

This chain uses TRBV27 with TRBJ2-1; TRBD2 agrees at 10 bases. The V gene's germline CDR1 is MNHEY and CDR2 SMNVEV (reference sequence). The J segment lost 0 bases and the V segment lost 5 bases, leaving 4 bases of the junction unmatched. The CDR3 contains 16 residues. CDR3 loop: CASSTLAGASYNEQFF. The CDR3 nucleotides are TGTGCCAGCAGTACCCTAGCGGGGGCCTCCTACAATGAGCAGTTCTTC.

This chain joins TRBV6-1 and TRBJ1-4; the match to TRBD1 covers 12 bases. J lost 8 bases, V lost 3 bases, and 4 bases had no gene match. Germline V gene data show CDR1 as MNHNS and CDR2 as SASEGT. CDR3 length: 15 residues. This CDR3 is CASSESGTGGEKLFF. In nucleotides, the CDR3 is TGTGCCAGCAGTGAGTCCGGGACAGGGGGCGAAAAACTGTTTTTT.

The CDR3 nucleotides read TGTGCCAGCAGTCCGAGCGCAGATACGCAGTATTTT. Protein product: CASSPSADTQYF. The chain uses TRBV6-5 and TRBJ2-3; D uncertain. This CDR3 contains 12 residues. Germline V CDR1 and CDR2: MNHEY, SVGAGI. With 5 bases removed from V and 4 bases from J, the gap between germline ends came to 7 bases.

The chain joins TRBV20-1 to TRBJ2-5; 10 nucleotides match TRBD2. Germline values: CDR1 DFQATT, CDR2 SNEGSKA (reference sequence). The CDR3 consists of 15 residues. The V segment lost 3 bases and the J segment 7 bases; nucleotides outside the gene matches: 11. The CDR3 bases are TGCAGTGCTAGTCGTAGCGGGGGGTCCAGTGGGACCCAGTACTTC. As protein: CSASRSGGSSGTQYF.

The sample holds a few counts of this clone. The V gene is TRBV2, the J gene TRBJ1-1; TRBD1 matches 7 bases. Germline values: CDR1 SNHLY, CDR2 FYNNEI. The CDR3 sequence is 14 residues long. The J segment lost 0 bases and the V segment lost 8 bases, leaving 6 bases of the junction unmatched. CDR3 sequence reads: CASLDRRVNTEAFF. CDR3 nucleotides: TGTGCCAGCCTGGACAGGCGGGTGAACACTGAAGCTTTCTTT.

The count of this clone is one. The rearrangement uses TRBV19 and TRBJ1-2, with no clear D. The CDR3 extends over 13 amino acids. Germline-derived CDR1 and CDR2 are LNHDA and SQIVND (reference sequence). With 1 base removed from V and 8 bases from J, the gap between germline ends came to 11 bases. As DNA, the CDR3 is TGTGCCAGTAGTATAGCGAGCTCCGTAGGCTACACCTTC. Translated: CASSIASSVGYTF.

The chain combines TRBV5-1 with TRBJ1-2; weak D call: TRBD1 (6 bases). The CDR3 sequence is 15 residues long. Germline CDR1 reads SGHRS; CDR2 reads YFSETQ. V was pared by 5 bases and J by 0 bases, with 14 bases between. CDR3 nucleotides: TGCGCCAGCAGACAGGGACCCTCAGCTAACTATGGCTACACCTTC. Protein sequence: CASRQGPSANYGYTF.

This chain links TRBV3-1 (or the pseudogene TRBV3-2) with TRBJ1-5; maybe TRBD1 (6 bases). CDR1 is LGHDT, CDR2 YNNKEL, per germline (reference sequence). The germline V and J ends were trimmed by 1 base and 4 bases, with 8 bases remaining between them. The CDR3 has 14 residues. CDR3 DNA: TGTGCCAGCAGCCAAGCGGACAGAAATCAGCCCCAGCATTTT. This translates into CASSQADRNQPQHF.

As DNA, the CDR3 is TGCGCCAGCAGCCAAGGAGGGACTATAACCCCGGGGGCTTTCTTT. Its protein product is CASSQGGTITPGAFF. The rearrangement joins TRBV4-1 to TRBJ1-1, with D maybe TRBD1 (5 bases). Trimming removed 1 base at V and 11 bases at J, with 20 bases between. CDR3 length: 15 amino acids. Germline V gene lookup returns CDR1 MGHRA and CDR2 YSYEKL.

This clone was detected once. V and J are TRBV5-5 and TRBJ1-1; no definite D call. This CDR3 contains 16 residues. Germline CDR1 and CDR2: SGHKS and YYEKEE (reference sequence). The germline V and J ends were trimmed by 1 base and 0 bases, with 13 bases remaining between them. The CDR3 DNA is TGTGCCAGCAGCTTGATGGGCACTTCGCTGAACACTGAAGCTTTCTTT. The encoded protein is CASSLMGTSLNTEAFF.

The gene calls are TRBV6-1 and TRBJ2-5; TRBD1 is a possible D gene (5 bases). This CDR3 contains 13 residues. Germline V CDR1 and CDR2: MNHNS, SASEGT. V lost 2 bases and J lost 5, with 9 bases in between. Here the CDR3 reads CASSEQGRETQYF. The CDR3 nucleotides are TGTGCCAGCAGTGAACAGGGTCGGGAGACCCAGTACTTC.

The CDR3 nucleotides read TGCAGTGCTAGTCGTGGGCCGTATAATTCACCCCTCCACTTT. Translation gives CSASRGPYNSPLHF. The V and J genes are TRBV20-1 and TRBJ1-6; D remains ambiguous. V lost 3 bases, J lost 4 bases, and 10 bases lay in between. The CDR3 length is 14 residues. Germline values: CDR1 DFQATT, CDR2 SNEGSKA (reference sequence).

The V call is TRBV10-1, the J call TRBJ1-5; 8 nucleotides agree with TRBD1. Germline CDR1 and CDR2: WNHNN and SYGVQD (reference sequence). V dropped 6 bases and J dropped 4; count of bases not matched to a gene: 8. The CDR3 covers 15 residues. CDR3 bases: TGCGCCAGCAGAACACGGACAGGGTGGAATCAGCCCCAGCATTTT. This encodes CASRTRTGWNQPQHF.

The rearrangement links TRBV19 to TRBJ1-1; 7 positions match TRBD1. The V and J ends lost 11 bases and 4 bases, in that order; junction bases with no gene match: 10. Germline V gene lookup returns CDR1 LNHDA and CDR2 SQIVND (reference sequence). The CDR3 runs 13 residues. The CDR3 is CAARATGTTEAFF. As DNA, the CDR3 is TGTGCCGCGCGGGCGACAGGGACCACTGAAGCTTTCTTT.

The V and J genes are TRBV6-1 and TRBJ2-1; a weak D match, TRBD2 (7 bases). The CDR3 spans 13 residues. Germline V gene lookup returns CDR1 MNHNS and CDR2 SASEGT. The ends were cut back, 3 bases at V and 9 bases at J, with 12 bases in the middle. The CDR3 sequence is CASSERGGFEQFF. DNA for the CDR3: TGTGCCAGCAGTGAGAGGGGGGGGTTTGAGCAGTTCTTC.

The chain employs TRBV5-1 and TRBJ2-7, with 8 nucleotides matching TRBD2. J was trimmed by 5 bases and V by 0 bases; bases with no gene match: 7. The CDR3 runs 15 residues. Germline-derived CDR1 and CDR2 are SGHRS and YFSETQ. The CDR3, as DNA: TGCGCCAGCAGCTTGGCGGGGGGGGTCATCCACGAGCAGTACTTC. As protein: CASSLAGGVIHEQYF.

This chain uses TRBV27 with TRBJ1-5; D unresolved. This CDR3 is built from 15 residues. In germline, CDR1 is MNHEY, CDR2 SMNVEV (reference sequence). V was pared by 4 bases and J by 1 base, with 11 bases between. DNA for the CDR3: TGTGCCAGCAGTTCGGGTCTGTCCAGCAATCAGCCCCAGCATTTT. It specifies CASSSGLSSNQPQHF.